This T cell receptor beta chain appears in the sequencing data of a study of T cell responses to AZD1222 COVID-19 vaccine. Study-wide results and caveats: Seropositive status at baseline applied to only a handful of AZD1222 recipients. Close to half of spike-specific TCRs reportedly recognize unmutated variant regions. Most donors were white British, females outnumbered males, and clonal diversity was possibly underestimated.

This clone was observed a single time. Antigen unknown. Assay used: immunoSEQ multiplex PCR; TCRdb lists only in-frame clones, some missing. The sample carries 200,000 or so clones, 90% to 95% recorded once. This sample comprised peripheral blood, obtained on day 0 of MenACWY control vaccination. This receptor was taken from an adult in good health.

This CDR3 is CASSESGPHNEQFF. In nucleotides, the CDR3 is TGCGCCAGCAGTGAGTCGGGGCCCCACAATGAGCAGTTCTTC. The genes are TRBV10-1 and TRBJ2-1; D possibly corresponds to TRBD1 (5 bases). The CDR3 consists of 14 residues. Germline lookup yields CDR1 WNHNN and CDR2 SYGVQD (reference sequence). The V end lost 0 bases, the J end lost 5 bases, and 8 bases lay between the germline ends.